This T cell receptor beta chain emerged from a study of blood T cells in healthy people across ages. For the second PCR, which ran for roughly 7 to 11 cycles, a sample-barcoded 5' primer and a J-beta primer mix were used. TCRdb re-called the 5' RACE reads through MiXCR, storing one row per CDR3 protein. Here the sample spans roughly 1 million distinct CDR3 sequences, under 30% being singletons. Regarding the study as a whole: Age showed a roughly linear inverse relationship with TCR beta diversity per million T cells.

Per sample, no less than 5 micrograms of total RNA were extracted. This clonotype was recorded a few times. No antigen is known for it. The data also belong to a second study, concerning T cells of mothers and their children.

Sequencing used blood. This receptor was taken from a girl aged 2-9 years in good health.

The DNA of the CDR3 is TGTGCCAGCAGTTTAGGGTTGGATAATCAGCCCCAGCATTTT. This gives the protein CASSLGLDNQPQHF. This chain joins TRBV12-3 or TRBV12-4 and TRBJ1-5, with no clear D. The CDR3 is made up of 14 amino acids. V was shortened by 1 base and J by 4 bases, with 8 bases between the two germline ends.